These 21 T cell receptor beta chains originate from one sample sequenced in a study of human T cells and chemical hapten exposure (dated by TCRdb to 2020 to 2022). Taken with the paper, the label for time point translates to: patch test 1, 2 weeks after DPC sensitization. Read against the paper, the sample's treatment or condition label means: therapeutic diphenylcyclopropenone sensitization with weekly scalp DPC. Receptors were amplified or captured by RACE. Data came from a NextSeq 500. TCRdb reprocessing: public reads trimmed at Q25 with fastp, clones called with MiXCR, in-frame beta chains kept. Every entry covers one CDR3 protein and lists the most common genes and DNA from its rows. The table for this sample lists around 380,000 distinct CDR3 sequences; roughly 5% of them were counted only once. The top ten clones comprise over 2% of the sample. The sample here was whole blood, taken in connection with sensitization to the hapten diphenylcyclopropenone (DPC). These receptor sequences come from a woman aged 45 to 65 with alopecia areata. Some clones in this sample may be carry-over from other donors' samples.

This clonotype was seen many times. This sequence joins TRBV20-1 and TRBJ2-3, with D perhaps TRBD2 (7 bases). This CDR3 is built from 14 residues. V gave up 2 bases and J gave up 2 bases, with 11 bases separating them. From germline, CDR1 is DFQATT and CDR2 SNEGSKA (reference sequence). The CDR3 nucleotides are TGCAGTGCTAGACGGGGGGCCCACACAGATACGCAGTATTTT. Its protein product is CSARRGAHTDTQYF.

This clonotype has just a few counts. The chain combines TRBV2 with TRBJ1-5; D remains ambiguous. This CDR3 region has 13 residues. Trimming removed 0 bases at V and 4 bases at J, with 4 bases between. Germline V CDR1 and CDR2: SNHLY, FYNNEI. CDR3 protein: CASSEALNQPQHF. CDR3 sequence (DNA): TGTGCCAGCAGTGAAGCACTGAATCAGCCCCAGCATTTT.

This clonotype occurred many times. This rearrangement joins TRBV6-1 to TRBJ1-5, with D possibly matching TRBD1 (5 bases). Trimming shortened V by 5 bases and J by 9 bases, and 20 bases separated the two germline ends. CDR1 and CDR2 (germline): MNHNS, SASEGT. This CDR3 spans 15 amino acids. CDR3 residues: CASSFQGDGFWPQHF. The CDR3 region has the DNA TGTGCCAGCAGTTTCCAAGGGGACGGTTTTTGGCCCCAGCATTTT.

This clonotype was seen many times. The rearrangement joins TRBV3-1 to TRBJ2-4; D is unresolved. The germline V gene encodes CDR1 LGHDT and CDR2 YNNKEL (reference sequence). The CDR3 has 15 residues. Deletions cut 0 bases from V and 0 bases from J, with 6 bases between. This chain's CDR3 is CASSQEKVAKNIQYF. DNA of the CDR3: TGTGCCAGCAGCCAAGAGAAAGTAGCCAAAAACATTCAGTACTTC.

Concerning this clonotype: The junction shows a germline mismatch at one end, possibly a read error. CDR3 loop: CASTRRGGASYQQYF. CDR3 DNA sequence: TGTGCCAGCACTCGGAGGGGAGGGGCGTCCTACCAGCAGTACTTC. The chain combines TRBV2 with TRBJ2-7, with 7 bases identical to TRBD2. In germline, CDR1 is SNHLY, CDR2 FYNNEI. The CDR3 is 15 amino acids.

In this sample, this clonotype turned up many times. The V gene is TRBV10-3, the J gene TRBJ2-3; the match to TRBD2 covers 7 bases. V gave up 2 bases and J gave up 1 base; unmatched junction bases: 9. CDR3 length: 17 residues. CDR1 is ENHRY and CDR2 is SYGVKD in the germline V gene. The CDR3 reads CAISETSQRGRTDTQYF. The CDR3 DNA sequence: TGTGCCATCAGTGAGACAAGCCAGCGGGGACGCACAGATACGCAGTATTTT.

This clonotype has a handful of counts. CDR3 DNA: TGTGCCAGCAGCCCCACGGCCGGGGAAAAACTGTTTTTT. The encoded protein is CASSPTAGEKLFF. The gene calls are TRBV7-9 and TRBJ1-4; no clear D gene. V was cut by 5 bases and J by 8 bases, with 12 bases left in between. The CDR3 consists of 13 residues. The germline CDR1 and CDR2 sequences are SEHNR and FQNEAQ (reference sequence).

This clonotype was detected a few times. The chain couples TRBV18 to TRBJ2-3; a possible D gene is TRBD1 (6 bases). CDR3 length: 14 amino acids. V lost 4 bases and J lost 4, with 12 bases in between. Germline CDR1 reads KGHSH; CDR2 reads LQKENI. The CDR3 region is CASSRLQGSDTQYF. In nucleotides, the CDR3 is TGTGCCAGCTCACGTCTACAGGGCTCAGATACGCAGTATTTT. Full variable domain (outside the CDR3, taken from reference TRBV18 and TRBJ2-3): NAGVMQNPRHLVRRRGQEARLRCSPMKGHSHVYWYRQLPEEGLKFMVYLQKENIIDESGMPKERFSAEFPKEGPSILRIQQVVRGDSAAYFCASSRLQGSDTQYFGPGTRLTVL.

The CDR3 DNA reads TGCAGTGCTAGAGAGGACAGACGGAATGAGCAGTTCTTC. Residues: CSAREDRRNEQFF. The chain employs TRBV20-1 and TRBJ2-1; maybe TRBD1 (6 bases). The germline gives CDR1 DFQATT, CDR2 SNEGSKA (reference sequence). V was shortened by 0 bases and J by 7 bases, with 10 bases between the two germline ends. CDR3 length: 13 amino acids.

This clonotype was seen ten or more times. This chain joins TRBV12-3 or TRBV12-4 and TRBJ1-1, with D possibly TRBD1 on 5 matching bases. V lost 6 bases, J lost 1 base, and 12 bases lay in between. This CDR3 is built from 14 residues. The CDR3 DNA sequence: TGTGCCAGCAGGGTGAGCAGGGAGAACACTGAAGCTTTCTTT. It is translated as CASRVSRENTEAFF.

This clonotype was seen repeatedly, ten times or more. V usage is TRBV20-1 and J usage is TRBJ2-7; 7 bases line up with TRBD1. Germline values: CDR1 DFQATT, CDR2 SNEGSKA (reference sequence). V was clipped by 3 bases and J by 3 bases; unmatched bases: 5. The CDR3 runs 13 residues. CDR3 residues: CSARNRDSYEQYF. CDR3 coding DNA: TGCAGTGCTAGGAACCGGGACAGCTACGAGCAGTACTTC.

V is TRBV5-8 and J is TRBJ1-2; D gene ambiguous. Per germline, CDR1 SGHTS and CDR2 YDEGEE. The ends were cut back, 4 bases at V and 8 bases at J, with 18 bases in the middle. The CDR3 is made up of 14 amino acids. CDR3 bases: TGTGCCAGCAGCACAATGACACGTGAAGCCGGCTACACCTTC. It translates to CASSTMTREAGYTF. Combining the CDR3 with reference TRBV5-8 and TRBJ1-2 gives the whole variable domain EAGVTQSPTHLIKTRGQQATLRCSPISGHTSVYWYQQALGLGLQFLLWYDEGEERNRGNFPPRFSGRQFPNYSSELNVNALELEDSALYLCASSTMTREAGYTFGSGTRLTVV.

Points on this clonotype: It may be a read error: a sequence one base away is much more abundant. The gene calls are TRBV12-5 and TRBJ2-2, with a possible D match to TRBD2 (5 bases). This CDR3 is built from 12 residues. Germline loops: CDR1 LGHNT, CDR2 FRNRAP. This CDR3 reads CASGLSTGVLFF. The CDR3 DNA follows: TGTGCTAGTGGTTTAAGCACCGGGGTGCTGTTTTTT.

V is TRBV7-6 and J is TRBJ2-3; 8 bases match TRBD2. The CDR3 extends over 15 amino acids. J was trimmed by 0 bases and V by 5 bases; bases with no gene match: 4. From germline, CDR1 is SGHVS and CDR2 FNYEAQ. CDR3 DNA sequence: TGTGCCAGCAGCATCACTAGCGGTAGCACAGATACGCAGTATTTT. Protein sequence: CASSITSGSTDTQYF.

The V gene is TRBV6-5, the J gene TRBJ2-3; a possible D gene is TRBD2 (5 bases). Trimming removed 6 bases from V and 0 bases from J, with 10 bases in between. CDR3 size: 14 residues. Germline-derived CDR1 and CDR2 are MNHEY and SVGAGI. CDR3 residues: CASSGGDSTDTQYF. CDR3 coding DNA: TGTGCCAGCAGCGGAGGAGATAGCACAGATACGCAGTATTTT.

Many counts were recorded for this clonotype. This chain connects TRBV20-1 to TRBJ2-7; possible D gene TRBD2, 6 bases. V was pared by 3 bases and J by 2 bases, with 14 bases between. Germline V lookup: CDR1 DFQATT, CDR2 SNEGSKA (reference sequence). This CDR3 region has 14 residues. CDR3 region: CSASRLVEAYEQYF. The CDR3 nucleotides read TGCAGTGCTAGTAGACTAGTTGAAGCCTACGAGCAGTACTTC.

The chain is built from TRBV12-3 or TRBV12-4 and TRBJ2-2, with TRBD1 identical over 11 bases. Unmatched junction bases numbered 7, after V lost 5 bases and J lost 5 bases. This CDR3 region has 16 residues. The CDR3 here is CASSRTGGARTGELFF. The CDR3 bases are TGTGCCAGCAGTCGGACAGGGGGCGCAAGGACCGGGGAGCTGTTTTTT.

This clonotype appeared many times. V gene TRBV24-1 combines with J gene TRBJ2-3, with a possible D match to TRBD1 (7 bases). V was clipped by 9 bases and J by 6 bases, with 12 bases between them. The germline V gene encodes CDR1 KGHDR and CDR2 SFDVKD. The CDR3 is 12 amino acids. Written as DNA, the CDR3 is TGTGCCACCCGGGACAGCGGGGATACGCAGTATTTT. Its protein product is CATRDSGDTQYF.

In this sample, this clonotype turned up a few times. The chain couples TRBV3-1 to TRBJ2-2, with 9 positions matching TRBD2. V trimming: 1 base; J trimming: 3 bases; junction bases outside the gene matches: 9. Germline V CDR1 and CDR2: LGHDT, YNNKEL (reference sequence). CDR3 length equals 18 residues. CDR3 nucleotide sequence: TGTGCCAGCAGCCAAGTACTCCCGCGGGGGGGTTACACCGGGGAGCTGTTTTTT. It codes for CASSQVLPRGGYTGELFF.

The chain employs TRBV6-1 and TRBJ2-3; TRBD1 is a possible D gene (5 bases). The germline gives CDR1 MNHNS, CDR2 SASEGT. The CDR3 spans 16 residues. The germline V and J ends were trimmed by 6 bases and 0 bases, with 16 bases remaining between them. The CDR3 loop is CASRDRTLASTDTQYF. The CDR3 DNA reads TGTGCCAGCAGAGACAGAACTTTGGCTAGCACAGATACGCAGTATTTT.

This clonotype was seen only a few times. The chain combines TRBV6-6 with TRBJ2-1; D possibly corresponds to TRBD2 (6 bases). This CDR3 contains 17 residues. The V gene lost 2 bases and the J gene lost 0 bases, with 14 bases spanning the gap. CDR1 is MNHNY, CDR2 SVGAGI, per germline (reference sequence). The DNA for the CDR3 is TGTGCCAGCAGTTACCGGGGGAGTACTAGCTCCTACAATGAGCAGTTCTTC. It is translated as CASSYRGSTSSYNEQFF.